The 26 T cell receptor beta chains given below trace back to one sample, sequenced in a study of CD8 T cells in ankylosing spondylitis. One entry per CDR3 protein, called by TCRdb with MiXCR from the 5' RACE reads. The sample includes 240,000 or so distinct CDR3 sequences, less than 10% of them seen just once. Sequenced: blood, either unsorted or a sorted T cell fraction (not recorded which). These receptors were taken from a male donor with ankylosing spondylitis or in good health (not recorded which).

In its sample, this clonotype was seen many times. The DNA of the CDR3 is TGTGCCAGCAGCTTCGCCGCCACCGGGGAGCTGTTTTTT. It translates to CASSFAATGELFF. The chain employs TRBV7-2 and TRBJ2-2; D gene ambiguous. This CDR3 is built from 13 residues. V shed 3 bases and J shed 4 bases, with 6 bases lying between them. Germline V lookup: CDR1 SGHTA, CDR2 FQGNSA.

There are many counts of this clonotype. CDR3 in amino acids: CSAIGLAGGRDEQYF. The DNA for the CDR3 is TGCAGTGCTATAGGACTAGCGGGGGGGCGGGACGAGCAGTACTTC. The chain links TRBV20-1 to TRBJ2-7; TRBD2 matches at 15 bases. The length of the CDR3 is 15 residues. The V gene end was trimmed by 4 bases and the J gene end by 5 bases; junction bases not matched to a gene: 6. From germline, CDR1 is DFQATT and CDR2 SNEGSKA (reference sequence).

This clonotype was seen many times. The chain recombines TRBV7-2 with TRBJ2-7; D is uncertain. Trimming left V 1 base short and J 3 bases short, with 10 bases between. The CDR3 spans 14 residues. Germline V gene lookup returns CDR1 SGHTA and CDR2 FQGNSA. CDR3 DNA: TGTGCCAGCAGCTTAGGCGCGAAAGGCTACGAGCAGTACTTC. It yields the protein CASSLGAKGYEQYF.

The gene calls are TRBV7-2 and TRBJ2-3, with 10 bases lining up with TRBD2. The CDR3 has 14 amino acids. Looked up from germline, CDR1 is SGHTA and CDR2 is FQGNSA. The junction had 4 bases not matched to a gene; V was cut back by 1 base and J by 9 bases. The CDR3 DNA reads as TGTGCCAGCAGCTTAGAGCGGGAGGGGGCCACGCAGTATTTT. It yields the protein CASSLEREGATQYF.

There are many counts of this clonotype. The chain's CDR3 is CASSSQGLNYGYTF. The CDR3 bases are TGTGCCAGCAGTTCCCAGGGGCTTAACTATGGCTACACCTTC. The chain couples TRBV27 to TRBJ1-2; D is possibly TRBD1 (6 bases). Trimming stripped 4 bases from V and 1 base from J, with 10 bases between. The CDR3 is made up of 14 amino acids. Germline V gene data show CDR1 as MNHEY and CDR2 as SMNVEV (reference sequence).

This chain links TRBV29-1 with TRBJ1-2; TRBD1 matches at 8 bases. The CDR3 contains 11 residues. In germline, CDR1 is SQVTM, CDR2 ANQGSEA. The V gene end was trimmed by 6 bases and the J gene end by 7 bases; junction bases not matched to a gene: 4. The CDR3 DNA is TGCAGCGTCCGGACAGGGACTGGCTACACCTTC. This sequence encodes CSVRTGTGYTF.

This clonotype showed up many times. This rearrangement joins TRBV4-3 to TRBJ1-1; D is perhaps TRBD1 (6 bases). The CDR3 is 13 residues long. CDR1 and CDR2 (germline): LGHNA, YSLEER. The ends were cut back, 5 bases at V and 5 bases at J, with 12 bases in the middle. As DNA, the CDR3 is TGCGCCAGCAGCAAACAGGGTTGGACTGAAGCTTTCTTT. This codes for CASSKQGWTEAFF.

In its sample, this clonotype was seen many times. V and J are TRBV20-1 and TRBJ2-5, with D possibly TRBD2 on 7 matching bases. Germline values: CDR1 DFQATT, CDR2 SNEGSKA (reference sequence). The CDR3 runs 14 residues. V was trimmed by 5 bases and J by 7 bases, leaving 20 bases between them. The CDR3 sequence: CSAETGTTGVTQYF. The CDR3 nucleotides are TGCAGTGCTGAAACAGGGACTACCGGCGTGACCCAGTACTTC.

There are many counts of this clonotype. This chain's CDR3 is CASSPGHIRIHGYTF. DNA for the CDR3: TGTGCCAGCAGCCCCGGACATATAAGGATCCATGGCTACACCTTC. This sequence joins TRBV3-1 and TRBJ1-2; tentative D call: TRBD1 (5 bases). The CDR3 loop spans 15 amino acids. Germline assignment: CDR1 LGHDT and CDR2 YNNKEL (reference sequence). Trimming shortened V by 4 bases and J by 6 bases, and 18 bases separated the two germline ends.

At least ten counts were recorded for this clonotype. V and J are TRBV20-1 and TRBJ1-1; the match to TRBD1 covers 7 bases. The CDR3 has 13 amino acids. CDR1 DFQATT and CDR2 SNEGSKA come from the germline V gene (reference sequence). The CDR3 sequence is CTSGGQMNTEAFF. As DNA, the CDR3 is TGCACCTCGGGGGGACAGATGAACACTGAAGCTTTCTTT.

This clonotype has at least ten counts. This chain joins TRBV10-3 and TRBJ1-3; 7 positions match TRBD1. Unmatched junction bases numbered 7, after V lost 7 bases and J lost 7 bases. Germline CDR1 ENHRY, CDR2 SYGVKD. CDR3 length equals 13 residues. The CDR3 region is CAITPGQINTIYF. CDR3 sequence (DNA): TGTGCCATCACCCCGGGACAGATTAACACCATATATTTT.

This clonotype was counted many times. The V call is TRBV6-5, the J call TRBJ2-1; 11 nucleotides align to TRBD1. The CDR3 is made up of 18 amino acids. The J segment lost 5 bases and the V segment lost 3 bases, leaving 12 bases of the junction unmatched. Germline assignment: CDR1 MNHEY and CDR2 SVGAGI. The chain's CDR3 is CASSYPRTGTGGDNEQFF. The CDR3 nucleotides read TGTGCCAGCAGTTATCCTCGCACCGGGACAGGGGGTGACAATGAGCAGTTCTTC.

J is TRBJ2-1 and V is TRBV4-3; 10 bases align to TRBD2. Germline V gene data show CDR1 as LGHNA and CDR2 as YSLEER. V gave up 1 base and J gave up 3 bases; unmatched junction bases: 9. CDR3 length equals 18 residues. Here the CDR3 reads CASSQVGTSVRSYNEQFF. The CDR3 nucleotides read TGCGCCAGCAGCCAAGTCGGGACTAGCGTCCGGAGCTACAATGAGCAGTTCTTC.

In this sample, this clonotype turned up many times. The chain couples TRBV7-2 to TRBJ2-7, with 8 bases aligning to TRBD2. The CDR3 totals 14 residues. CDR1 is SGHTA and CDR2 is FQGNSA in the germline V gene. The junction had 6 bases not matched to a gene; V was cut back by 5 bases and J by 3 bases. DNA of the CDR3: TGTGCCAGCAGCCGAACTAGCGGTCACTACGAGCAGTACTTC. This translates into CASSRTSGHYEQYF.

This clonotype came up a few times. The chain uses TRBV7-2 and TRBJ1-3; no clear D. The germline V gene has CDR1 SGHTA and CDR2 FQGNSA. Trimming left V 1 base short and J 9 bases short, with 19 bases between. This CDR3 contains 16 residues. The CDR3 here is CASSLELLGPRGTIYF. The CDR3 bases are TGTGCCAGCAGCTTAGAGCTACTCGGTCCCCGTGGCACCATATATTTT.

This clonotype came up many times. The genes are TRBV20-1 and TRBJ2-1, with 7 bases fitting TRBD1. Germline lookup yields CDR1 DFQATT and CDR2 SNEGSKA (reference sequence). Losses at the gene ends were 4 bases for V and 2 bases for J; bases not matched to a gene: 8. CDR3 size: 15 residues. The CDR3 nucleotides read TGCAGTGCTACATCGACAGGGAGCCCCTACAATGAGCAGTTCTTC. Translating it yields CSATSTGSPYNEQFF.

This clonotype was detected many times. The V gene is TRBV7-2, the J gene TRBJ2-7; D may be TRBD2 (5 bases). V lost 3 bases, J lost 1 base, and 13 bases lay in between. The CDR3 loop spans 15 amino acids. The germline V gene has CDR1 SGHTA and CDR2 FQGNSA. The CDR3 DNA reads TGTGCCAGCAGCTTCCTGCGGACTCCTTCCTACGAGCAGTACTTC. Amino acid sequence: CASSFLRTPSYEQYF.

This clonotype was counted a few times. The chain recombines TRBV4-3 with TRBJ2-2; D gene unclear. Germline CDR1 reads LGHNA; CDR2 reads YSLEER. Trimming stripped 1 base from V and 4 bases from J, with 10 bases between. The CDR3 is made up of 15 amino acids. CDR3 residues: CASSQGLASTGELFF. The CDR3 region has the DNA TGCGCCAGCAGCCAAGGTTTAGCTAGCACCGGGGAGCTGTTTTTT.

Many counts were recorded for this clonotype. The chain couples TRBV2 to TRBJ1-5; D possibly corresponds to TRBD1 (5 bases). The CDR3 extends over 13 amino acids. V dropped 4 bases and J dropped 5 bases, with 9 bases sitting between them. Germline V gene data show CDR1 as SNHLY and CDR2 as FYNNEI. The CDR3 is CASSAGGDQPQHF. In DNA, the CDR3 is TGTGCCAGCAGTGCGGGGGGGGATCAGCCCCAGCATTTT.

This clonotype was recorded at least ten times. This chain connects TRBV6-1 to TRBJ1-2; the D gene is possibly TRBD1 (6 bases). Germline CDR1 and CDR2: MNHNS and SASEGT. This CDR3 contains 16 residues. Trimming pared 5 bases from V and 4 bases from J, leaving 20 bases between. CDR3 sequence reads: CASSPLRGALSYGYTF. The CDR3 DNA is TGTGCCAGCAGTCCCCTCCGGGGGGCGTTGAGCTATGGCTACACCTTC.

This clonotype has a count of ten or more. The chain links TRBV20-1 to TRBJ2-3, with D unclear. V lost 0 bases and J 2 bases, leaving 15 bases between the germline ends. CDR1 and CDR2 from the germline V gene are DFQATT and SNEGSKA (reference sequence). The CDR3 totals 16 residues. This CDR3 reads CSARDLFGSYTDTQYF. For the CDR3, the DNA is TGCAGTGCTAGAGATCTTTTCGGCTCCTACACAGATACGCAGTATTTT.

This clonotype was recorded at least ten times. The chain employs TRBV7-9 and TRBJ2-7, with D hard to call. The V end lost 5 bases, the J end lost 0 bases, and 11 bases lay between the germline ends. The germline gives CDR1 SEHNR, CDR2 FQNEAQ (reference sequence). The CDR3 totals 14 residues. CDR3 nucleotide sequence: TGTGCCAGCAGCCCCGCAGGCGGCTCCTACGAGCAGTACTTC. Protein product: CASSPAGGSYEQYF.

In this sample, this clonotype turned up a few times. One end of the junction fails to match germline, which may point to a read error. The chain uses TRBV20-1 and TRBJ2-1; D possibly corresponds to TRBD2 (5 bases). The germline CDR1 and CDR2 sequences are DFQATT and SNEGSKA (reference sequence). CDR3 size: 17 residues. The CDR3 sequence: CCARGLNRGTTYNEQFF. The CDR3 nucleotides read TGCTGTGCTAGAGGCCTTAATCGGGGTACCACCTACAATGAGCAGTTCTTC.

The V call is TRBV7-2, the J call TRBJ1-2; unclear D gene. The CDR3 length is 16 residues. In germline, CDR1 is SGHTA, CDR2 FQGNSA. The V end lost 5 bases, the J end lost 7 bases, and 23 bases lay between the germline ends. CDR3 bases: TGTGCCAGCAGCCACCGGCAGCTAGTGAGAGGGAGTGGCTACACCTTC. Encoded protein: CASSHRQLVRGSGYTF.

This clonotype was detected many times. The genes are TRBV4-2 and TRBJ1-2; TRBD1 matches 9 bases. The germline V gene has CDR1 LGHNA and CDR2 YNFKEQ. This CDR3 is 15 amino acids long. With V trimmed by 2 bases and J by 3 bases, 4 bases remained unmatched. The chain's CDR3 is CASSQPGQGDYGYTF. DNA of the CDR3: TGTGCCAGCAGCCAACCGGGACAGGGCGACTATGGCTACACCTTC.

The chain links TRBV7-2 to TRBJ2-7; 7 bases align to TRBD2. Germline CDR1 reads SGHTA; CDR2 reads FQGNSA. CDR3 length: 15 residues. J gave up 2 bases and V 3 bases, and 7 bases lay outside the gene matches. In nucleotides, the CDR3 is TGTGCCAGCAGCTTCCCGGGGGGAGGAACCTACGAGCAGTACTTC. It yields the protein CASSFPGGGTYEQYF.